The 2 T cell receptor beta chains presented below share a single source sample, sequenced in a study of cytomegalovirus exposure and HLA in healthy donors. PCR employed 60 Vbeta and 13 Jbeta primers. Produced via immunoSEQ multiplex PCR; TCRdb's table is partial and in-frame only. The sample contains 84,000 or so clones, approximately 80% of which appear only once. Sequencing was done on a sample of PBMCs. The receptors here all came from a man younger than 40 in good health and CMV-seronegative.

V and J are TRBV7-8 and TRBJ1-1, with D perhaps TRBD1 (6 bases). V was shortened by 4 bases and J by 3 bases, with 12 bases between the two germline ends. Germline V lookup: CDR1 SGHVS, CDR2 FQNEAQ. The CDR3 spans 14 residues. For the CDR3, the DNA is TGTGCCAGCAGCTCGTTAACAGGGTACACTGAAGCTTTCTTT. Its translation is CASSSLTGYTEAFF.

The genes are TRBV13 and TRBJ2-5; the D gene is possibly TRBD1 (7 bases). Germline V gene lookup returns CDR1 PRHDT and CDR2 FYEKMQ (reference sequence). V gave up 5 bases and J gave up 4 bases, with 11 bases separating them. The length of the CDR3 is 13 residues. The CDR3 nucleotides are TGTGCCAGCAGCGCCCAGGGGGGAGAGACCCAGTACTTC. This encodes CASSAQGGETQYF.